This T cell receptor (beta chain) was captured in a study of glioma-infiltrating T cells. Study results and limitations: CDR3 overlap between tissue and blood was very small. Tissue-blood divergence was below expectation in non-neoplastic patients, above in gliomas.

Trimming shortened V by 6 bases and J by 2 bases, and 11 bases separated the two germline ends. This CDR3 spans 12 amino acids. Per germline, CDR1 SQVTM and CDR2 ANQGSEA. The sample holds many counts of this clonotype. The antigen remains undetermined. TCR alpha and beta CDR3 regions were amplified from RNA using iRepertoire nested multiplex PCR. Input was roughly 100-450 ng of tissue mRNA or PBMC total RNA. TCRdb used MiXCR to reprocess the multiplex PCR reads, holding one entry per CDR3 protein. The sample carries approximately 190,000 distinct CDR3 sequences, about 31% recorded once. The chain links TRBV29-1 to TRBJ2-7; D is possibly TRBD1 or TRBD2 (5 bases each). The TCR comes from a human donor with low-grade glioma or glioblastoma, undergoing nonglioma brain surgery, or in good health (not recorded which). The sample taken for sequencing was glioma tissue, nonneoplastic brain tissue, or PBMCs (not recorded which). The CDR3 DNA follows: TGCAGCGTAGAGGGGTTAACCTACGAGCAGTACTTC. Translated, it gives CSVEGLTYEQYF.